This is a list of T cell receptor beta chains from one sample in a study of Ad26.COV2.S vaccination and SARS-CoV-2 variants. TCRdb keeps only in-frame clones here, not all; method: immunoSEQ multiplex PCR. Of hundreds of thousands of clones listed, roughly 90% are singletons. The sample consisted of peripheral blood, taken in a trial of Ad26.COV2.S vaccine versus placebo. Receptor source: a person between 18 and 59 years old who received the Ad26.COV2.S COVID-19 vaccine or a placebo. Each CDR3 is given with its conserved first and last residue. The D gene is left open where the match is weak. Only some rows state a clone size, as once, few, many or a class for expanded clones.

cdr3_nt	cdr3_aa	d_call	j_call	v_call	clone_size	cdr3_length
TGTGCCAGCAGCCCGGACACCGGGGAGCTGTTTTTT	CASSPDTGELFF	.	TRBJ2-2	TRBV6-2/TRBV6-3	.	12
TGTGCCAGCAGCGCACAGGCCACGGGGACTGAAGCTTTCTTT	CASSAQATGTEAFF	.	TRBJ1-1	TRBV9	.	14
TGTGCCAGCAGTGAAACGGGAGGGGATACGCAGTATTTT	CASSETGGDTQYF	TRBD2	TRBJ2-3	TRBV6-4	.	13
TGTGCCAGCAGCTTACAGGGGGAAGAGACCCAGTACTTC	CASSLQGEETQYF	TRBD1	TRBJ2-5	TRBV11-2	.	13
TGTGCCAGCAGTTTATCCCCCTGGGACAGGGCAATCTCACCCCTCCACTTT	CASSLSPWDRAISPLHF	TRBD1	TRBJ1-6	TRBV27	.	17
TGTGCCATCAGCCGACTAGAAGGAACAGATACGCAGTATTTT	CAISRLEGTDTQYF	.	TRBJ2-3	TRBV10-3	.	14
TGTGCCAGCAGTCCCCGCAGCAAAGAGCAGTACTTC	CASSPRSKEQYF	.	TRBJ2-7	TRBV27	.	12
TGTGCCAGCAGTTCCAGACAGGGAATCTCCCAGCATTTT	CASSSRQGISQHF	TRBD1	TRBJ1-5	TRBV12-3/TRBV12-4	few	13
TGTGCCAGCATAGCGGGAGGGCATAAAGATACGCAGTATTTT	CASIAGGHKDTQYF	TRBD2	TRBJ2-3	TRBV2	.	14
TGTGCCAGCAGCTTAGAACAGGGGGCTTCCTACGAGCAGTACTTC	CASSLEQGASYEQYF	TRBD1	TRBJ2-7	TRBV7-2	.	15
TGTGCCAGCACGGGACAGGGGTTTATAGGTGAAAAACTGTTTTTT	CASTGQGFIGEKLFF	TRBD1	TRBJ1-4	TRBV2	once	15
TGTGCCAGTAGAGACCGGGACAGGGATTCCGAGCAGTACTTC	CASRDRDRDSEQYF	TRBD1	TRBJ2-7	TRBV19	few	14
TGTGCCAGCAGCCAAGGACTAGCGGGCGATGAGCAGTTCTTC	CASSQGLAGDEQFF	TRBD2	TRBJ2-1	TRBV3-1/TRBV3-2	few	14
TGTGCCAGCAGCTTAGGGCGGGGGGCGGACGAGCAGTACTTC	CASSLGRGADEQYF	TRBD2	TRBJ2-7	TRBV13	.	14
TGTGCCTGGAGTGTACGGGATGAAAAACTGTTTTTT	CAWSVRDEKLFF	.	TRBJ1-4	TRBV30	.	12
TGTGCCAGCAGTGAAAGGACGGGGGCTAGCAATCAGCCCCAGCATTTT	CASSERTGASNQPQHF	.	TRBJ1-5	TRBV6-1	.	16
TGTGCCAGCAGCCCGGCGGGCAGGGGTGCTGAAAAACTGTTTTTT	CASSPAGRGAEKLFF	.	TRBJ1-4	TRBV5-6	.	15
TGTGCCAGCAGTTCCCCGACAGGGGGCCGTAATGAGCAGTTCTTC	CASSSPTGGRNEQFF	TRBD1	TRBJ2-1	TRBV6-5	.	15
TGTGCCAGCAGCCAAAGACTAGCGGGGGTTTACGAGCAGTACTTC	CASSQRLAGVYEQYF	TRBD2	TRBJ2-7	TRBV4-2	.	15
TGCGCCAGCAGTGAGGCACTCACAGATACGCAGTATTTT	CASSEALTDTQYF	.	TRBJ2-3	TRBV5-1	.	13
TGTGCCTGTCAAACAGGGTCTGCCGGGGAGCTGTTTTTT	CACQTGSAGELFF	.	TRBJ2-2	TRBV30	.	13
TGTGCCAGCAGCCAAGGGGGAACCCGCCAAAGAGCTTTCTTT	CASSQGGTRQRAFF	.	TRBJ1-1	TRBV7-2	.	14
TGTGCCAGCAGCGTAGATGGCGGGAGTATCAATGAGCAGTTCTTC	CASSVDGGSINEQFF	TRBD2	TRBJ2-1	TRBV9	.	15
TGTGCCAGCAGGCGGGACGGACCCTACGAGCAGTACTTC	CASRRDGPYEQYF	.	TRBJ2-7	TRBV12-3/TRBV12-4	.	13
TGTGCCAGCAGTGTCGGGCGGGGAAGATACGAGCAGTACTTC	CASSVGRGRYEQYF	.	TRBJ2-7	TRBV2	.	14
TGTGCCATCAGTGGCCCGGGACTAGCGGGAGGGCTAACAGATACGCAGTATTTT	CAISGPGLAGGLTDTQYF	TRBD2	TRBJ2-3	TRBV10-3	once	18
TGTGCCAGCAGCTATGGAGGGCTAGGCTCCTACGAGCAGTACTTC	CASSYGGLGSYEQYF	.	TRBJ2-7	TRBV5-6	.	15
TGTGCCAGCAGTTACTTGACCGGCGGGTTTAAAAATGGCTACACCTTC	CASSYLTGGFKNGYTF	.	TRBJ1-2	TRBV6-5	many	16
TGTGCCAGCAGCCAAACTAGTGCGGTCGGGGATACGCAGTATTTT	CASSQTSAVGDTQYF	.	TRBJ2-3	TRBV3-1/TRBV3-2	.	15
TGTGCCAGCTCACCATCGGAGAACACTGAAGCTTTCTTT	CASSPSENTEAFF	.	TRBJ1-1	TRBV18	.	13
TGTGCCAGCAGCTTCGGGGCTGGCTACACCTTC	CASSFGAGYTF	.	TRBJ1-2	TRBV7-2	few	11
TGTGCCAGCAGTTCCTGGACTAGCGGGGGTATTTCCTACAATGAGCAGTTCTTC	CASSSWTSGGISYNEQFF	TRBD2	TRBJ2-1	TRBV27	.	18
TGTGCCAGCAGCGGGGGGCAAGGCGGGAGTGAGTTCTTC	CASSGGQGGSEFF	.	TRBJ2-1	TRBV5-4	once	13
TGTGCCAGCAGCTTGCCCGTCTACAATGAGCAGTTCTTC	CASSLPVYNEQFF	.	TRBJ2-1	TRBV7-2	.	13
TGCGCCAGCAGCTTGGGGGTCGGGAGAAGTGGGAACATTCAGTACTTC	CASSLGVGRSGNIQYF	.	TRBJ2-4	TRBV5-1	few	16
TGTGCCAGCAGTGTAATTAGCGGGTTAAGCACAGATACGCAGTATTTT	CASSVISGLSTDTQYF	TRBD2	TRBJ2-3	TRBV6-1	.	16
TGTGCCAGCAGCCCCACCCAGGGCGTAAATTCACCCCTCCACTTT	CASSPTQGVNSPLHF	.	TRBJ1-6	TRBV5-4	once	15
TGTGCCACCAGTGATTCCGGGACAGGTACTCGCGATGAGCAGTTCTTC	CATSDSGTGTRDEQFF	TRBD1	TRBJ2-1	TRBV24-1	.	16
TGTGCCAGCAGCCGGACTTATTACGGGCTCTACAATGAGCAGTTCTTC	CASSRTYYGLYNEQFF	.	TRBJ2-1	TRBV3-1/TRBV3-2	.	16
TGTGCCAGCAGCTTGGGGTACACCATATATTTT	CASSLGYTIYF	.	TRBJ1-3	TRBV7-2	.	11
TGTGCCATCAGGGGAGAGGGGCAGAACACTGAAGCTTTCTTT	CAIRGEGQNTEAFF	.	TRBJ1-1	TRBV10-3	.	14
TGTGCCACCAGCAGAGGACAGGGGAACACCGGGGAGCTGTTTTTT	CATSRGQGNTGELFF	TRBD1	TRBJ2-2	TRBV15	.	15
TGTGCCAGCAGATCGGGAGATAGTTCTGGGGCCAACGTCCTGACTTTC	CASRSGDSSGANVLTF	.	TRBJ2-6	TRBV7-6	.	16
TGCAGTTTTGGGAGCTACGAGCAGTACTTC	CSFGSYEQYF	.	TRBJ2-7	TRBV20-1	.	10
TGTGCCAGCAGCCAAGACGAATCACCCCTCCACTTT	CASSQDESPLHF	.	TRBJ1-6	TRBV3-1/TRBV3-2	.	12
TGTGCCAGCAGCACGATAGCGAGCTACACAGATACGCAGTATTTT	CASSTIASYTDTQYF	.	TRBJ2-3	TRBV4-2	.	15
TGCGCCAGCAGCTTGGATCCGGGCACCCACGAGCAGTACTTC	CASSLDPGTHEQYF	.	TRBJ2-7	TRBV5-1	once	14
TGTGCCAGCAGCTTAGGGACAGGGACCTACGAGCAGTACTTC	CASSLGTGTYEQYF	TRBD1	TRBJ2-7	TRBV7-2	few	14
TGTGCCAGCAGCGCCGGGACAGGGCTCTACGAGCAGTACTTC	CASSAGTGLYEQYF	TRBD1	TRBJ2-7	TRBV5-4	.	14
TGTGCCAGTAGGGAAATAGCGGGGGGGGCCAATGAGCAGTTCTTC	CASREIAGGANEQFF	TRBD2	TRBJ2-1	TRBV19	.	15
TGTGCCTGGAGTGGGGGTGTGGGTTACGAGCAGTACTTC	CAWSGGVGYEQYF	.	TRBJ2-7	TRBV30	few	13
TGTGCCAGCAGCTTAGGGACAGGGGTATGGAATGAGCAGTTCTTC	CASSLGTGVWNEQFF	TRBD1	TRBJ2-1	TRBV7-6	.	15
TGCGCCAGCAGCTTTGGGGTCTGGGGGCAAAACACTGAAGCTTTCTTT	CASSFGVWGQNTEAFF	.	TRBJ1-1	TRBV5-1	.	16
TGTGCCAGCAGTACAACAGGGGGTAGTGGGGAAAAACTGTTTTTT	CASSTTGGSGEKLFF	TRBD1	TRBJ1-4	TRBV6-6	once	15
TGTGCCAGCTCACCACGGCAGGGGAGCCAAGAGACCCAGTACTTC	CASSPRQGSQETQYF	.	TRBJ2-5	TRBV18	.	15
TGTGCCAGCAGTCCAGGGGGTGTTACGCAGTATTTT	CASSPGGVTQYF	TRBD1	TRBJ2-3	TRBV25-1	.	12
TGTGCCACCAGTGACCCCCGGACAGATGAAAAACTGTTTTTT	CATSDPRTDEKLFF	.	TRBJ1-4	TRBV24-1	.	14